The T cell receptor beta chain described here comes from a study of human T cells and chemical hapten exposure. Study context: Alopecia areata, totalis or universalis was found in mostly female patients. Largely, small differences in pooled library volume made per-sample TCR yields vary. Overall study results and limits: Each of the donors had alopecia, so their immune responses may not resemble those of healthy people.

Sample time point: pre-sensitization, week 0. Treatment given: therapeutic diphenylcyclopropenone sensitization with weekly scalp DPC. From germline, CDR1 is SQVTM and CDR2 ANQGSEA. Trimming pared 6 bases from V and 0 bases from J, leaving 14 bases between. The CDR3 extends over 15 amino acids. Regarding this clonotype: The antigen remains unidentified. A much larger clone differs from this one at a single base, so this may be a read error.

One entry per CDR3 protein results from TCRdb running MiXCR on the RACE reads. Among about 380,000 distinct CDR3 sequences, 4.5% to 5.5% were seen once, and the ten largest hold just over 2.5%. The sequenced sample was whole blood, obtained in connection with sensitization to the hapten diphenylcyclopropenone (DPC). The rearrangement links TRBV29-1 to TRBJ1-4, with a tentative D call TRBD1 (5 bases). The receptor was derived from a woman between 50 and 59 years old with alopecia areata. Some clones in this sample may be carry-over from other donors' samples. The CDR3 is CSVGLGRATNEKLFF. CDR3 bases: TGCAGCGTCGGCTTGGGCAGGGCAACTAATGAAAAACTGTTTTTT.